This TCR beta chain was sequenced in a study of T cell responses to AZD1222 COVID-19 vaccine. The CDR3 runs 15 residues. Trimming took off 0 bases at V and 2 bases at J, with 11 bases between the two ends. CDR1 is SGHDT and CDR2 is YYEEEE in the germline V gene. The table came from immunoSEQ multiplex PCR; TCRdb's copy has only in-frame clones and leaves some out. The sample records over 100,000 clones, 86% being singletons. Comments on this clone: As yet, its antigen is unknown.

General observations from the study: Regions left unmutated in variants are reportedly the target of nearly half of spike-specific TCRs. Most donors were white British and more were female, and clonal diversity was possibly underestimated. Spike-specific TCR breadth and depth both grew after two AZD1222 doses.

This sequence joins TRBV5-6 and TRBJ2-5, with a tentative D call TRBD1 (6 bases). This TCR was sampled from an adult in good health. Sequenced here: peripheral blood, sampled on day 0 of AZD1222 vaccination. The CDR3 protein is CASSLATGIQETQYF. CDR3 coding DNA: TGTGCCAGCAGCTTGGCGACAGGAATACAAGAGACCCAGTACTTC.